Below, 14 T cell receptor beta chains from the same sample are listed, as sequenced in a study of regulatory T cells in long-lasting Graves disease. In building TCR beta libraries, iRepertoire HTBI primers were used together with Arm-PCR of CDR3 regions. TCRdb reanalysed the multiplex PCR reads using MiXCR and keeps one entry per CDR3 protein. The sample carries about 440,000 distinct CDR3 sequences, 14% to 15% recorded once. Time point specified: newly diagnosed GD, antithyroid drugs for less than 3 months. The TCR library was made from RNA that had been extracted from PBMCs in TRIzol. These sequences were also reported in another study, on T cells in Graves' hyperthyroidism and ophthalmopathy.

The sample here was peripheral blood mononuclear cells (PBMCs), taken at new diagnosis, from a patient treated with antithyroid drugs. The receptors here all came from a young woman with Graves disease.

V usage is TRBV13 and J usage is TRBJ2-3; 14 nucleotides align to TRBD2. The CDR3 consists of 18 residues. Germline V CDR1 and CDR2: PRHDT, FYEKMQ (reference sequence). The trim removed 4 bases at V and 5 bases at J, leaving 11 bases unmatched. The DNA of the CDR3 is TGTGCCAGCAGCTGGGGACTAGCGGGAGAGGGCGGCGGAGATACGCAGTATTTT. It specifies CASSWGLAGEGGGDTQYF.

In its sample, this clonotype was seen many times. CDR3 bases: TGTGCCAGCAGCTTAGTCGGACAGGGGGCGCAACACGGGAGATTGGATACGCAGTATTTT. This sequence encodes CASSLVGQGAQHGRLDTQYF. The chain is built from TRBV11-1 and TRBJ2-3, with 11 positions matching TRBD1. The CDR3 runs to 20 residues. The germline gives CDR1 SGHAT, CDR2 FQDESV (reference sequence). With 1 base clipped from V and 6 bases from J, the junction kept 18 bases outside the gene matches.

This clonotype was found many times. The genes are TRBV12-5 and TRBJ1-5, with a tentative D call TRBD1 (5 bases). The CDR3 extends over 20 amino acids. V was cut by 2 bases and J by 0 bases, with 23 bases left in between. Germline V gives CDR1 LGHNT, CDR2 FRNRAP. The DNA of the CDR3 is TGTGCTAGTGGTTTGAGTTTTTGGCAGGGTGAGGGATATAGCAATCAGCCCCAGCATTTT. It translates to CASGLSFWQGEGYSNQPQHF.

Many counts were recorded for this clonotype. The chain joins TRBV28 to TRBJ1-2; TRBD1 agrees at 8 bases. Germline CDR1 and CDR2: MDHEN and SYDVKM. The CDR3 runs to 14 residues. The ends lost 4 bases at V and 4 bases at J; junction bases unmatched: 5. Here the CDR3 DNA reads TGTGCCAGCAGTTCATTCGGACAGGGCTATGGCTACACCTTC. It codes for CASSSFGQGYGYTF.

This clonotype came up many times. This rearrangement joins TRBV29-1 to TRBJ2-1; no firm D call. V was pared by 2 bases and J by 2 bases, with 10 bases between. The CDR3 runs to 14 residues. Germline CDR1 and CDR2: SQVTM and ANQGSEA. The CDR3: CSVEPRLAYNEQFF. The CDR3 nucleotides are TGCAGCGTTGAACCCAGGTTAGCCTACAATGAGCAGTTCTTC.

In this sample, this clonotype turned up many times. V and J are TRBV5-1 and TRBJ2-1; 7 bases map to TRBD1. The CDR3 covers 12 residues. Trimming cost V 1 base and J 9 bases; bases outside gene matches: 1. The germline V gene encodes CDR1 SGHRS and CDR2 YFSETQ. CDR3 amino acids: CASSLRQGEQFF. CDR3 coding DNA: TGCGCCAGCAGCTTGCGACAGGGTGAGCAGTTCTTC.

This clonotype was counted only a few times. This chain connects TRBV27 to TRBJ2-2; D gene uncertain. The V end lost 3 bases, the J end lost 8 bases, and 7 bases lay between the germline ends. The length of the CDR3 is 12 residues. In germline, CDR1 is MNHEY, CDR2 SMNVEV (reference sequence). CDR3 nucleotides: TGTGCCAGCAGTTTCTCTCGGGGGGAGCTGTTTTTT. Amino acids: CASSFSRGELFF.

Only one count was recorded for this clonotype. V usage is TRBV24-1 and J usage is TRBJ2-2; unclear D gene. The CDR3 is made up of 14 amino acids. Trimming shortened V by 10 bases and J by 4 bases, and 15 bases separated the two germline ends. Germline loops: CDR1 KGHDR, CDR2 SFDVKD. The CDR3 reads CATSDHISTGELFF. The CDR3 DNA follows: TGTGCCACTTCGGACCACATTAGCACCGGGGAGCTGTTTTTT.

The rearrangement uses TRBV9 and TRBJ2-3; 9 bases line up with TRBD2. This CDR3 is built from 17 residues. Germline CDR1 is SGDLS and CDR2 is YYNGEE. V lost 0 bases and J lost 5; bases outside the gene matches: 10. CDR3 sequence reads: CASSVVSSGARGDTQYF. CDR3 nucleotides: TGTGCCAGCAGCGTAGTGTCTAGCGGGGCTCGTGGAGATACGCAGTATTTT.

This clonotype was counted between two and nine times. The chain has TRBV12-3 or TRBV12-4 and TRBJ1-6, with D possibly TRBD1 on 5 matching bases. V was clipped by 3 bases and J by 4 bases, with 10 bases between them. The CDR3 runs 15 residues. Written as DNA, the CDR3 is TGTGCCAGCAGTTTCAGGGCTGGGTATAATTCACCCCTCCACTTT. Encoded protein: CASSFRAGYNSPLHF.

This clonotype was observed at least ten times. The chain combines TRBV5-1 with TRBJ1-1; D unclear. The CDR3 is 15 residues long. Germline CDR1 is SGHRS and CDR2 is YFSETQ. Trimming stripped 3 bases from V and 5 bases from J, with 17 bases between. CDR3: CASSWQAPTETEAFF. The CDR3 DNA follows: TGCGCCAGCAGCTGGCAGGCTCCGACGGAGACTGAAGCTTTCTTT.

This clonotype was counted a few times. This chain links TRBV24-1 with TRBJ2-7, with a possible D match to TRBD2 (5 bases). With 4 bases removed from V and 2 bases from J, the gap between germline ends came to 17 bases. The CDR3 consists of 16 residues. The germline gives CDR1 KGHDR, CDR2 SFDVKD. Here the CDR3 reads CATSDRTAAEPYEQYF. CDR3 DNA sequence: TGTGCCACCAGTGACAGGACTGCTGCCGAACCCTACGAGCAGTACTTC.

The chain employs TRBV7-3 and TRBJ2-5; tentatively, D is TRBD1 (6 bases). Trimming cost V 5 bases and J 2 bases, with 9 bases left between them. Germline V gene lookup returns CDR1 SGHTA and CDR2 FQGTGA. This CDR3 is built from 13 residues. The CDR3 nucleotides read TGTGCCAGCAGCCGACAGGCTCAAGAGACCCAGTACTTC. It yields the protein CASSRQAQETQYF.

This clonotype was recorded a few times. DNA for the CDR3: TGTGCCAGCAGCCGGGGGTCAGCAGGTGAGCAGTTCTTC. It yields the protein CASSRGSAGEQFF. V is TRBV5-6 and J is TRBJ2-1, with D possibly being TRBD2 (6 bases). CDR1 and CDR2 (germline): SGHDT, YYEEEE. The CDR3 sequence is 13 residues long. Trimming pared 4 bases from V and 9 bases from J, leaving 14 bases between. Full variable domain (rest looked up from reference TRBV5-6 and TRBJ2-1): DAGVTQSPTHLIKTRGQQVTLRCSPKSGHDTVSWYQQALGQGPQFIFQYYEEEERQRGNFPDRFSGHQFPNYSSELNVNALLLGDSALYLCASSRGSAGEQFFGPGTRLTVL.